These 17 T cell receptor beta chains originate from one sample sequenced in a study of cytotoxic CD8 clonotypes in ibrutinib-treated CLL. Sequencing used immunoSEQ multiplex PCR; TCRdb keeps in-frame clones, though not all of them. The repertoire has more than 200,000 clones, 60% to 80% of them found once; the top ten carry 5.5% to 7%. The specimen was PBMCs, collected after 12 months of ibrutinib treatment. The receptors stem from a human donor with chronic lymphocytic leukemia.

Here the CDR3 reads CASSLGPGDTIYF. CDR3 in DNA: TGCGCCAGCAGCTTGGGACCGGGAGACACCATATATTTT. The chain combines TRBV5-1 with TRBJ1-3; D is ambiguous. From germline, CDR1 is SGHRS and CDR2 YFSETQ. CDR3 size: 13 residues. Trimming cost V 0 bases and J 8 bases, with 9 bases left between them. Based on the CDR3 plus reference TRBV5-1 and TRBJ1-3, the full variable domain is KAGVTQTPRYLIKTRGQQVTLSCSPISGHRSVSWYQQTPGQGLQFLFEYFSETQRNKGNFPGRFSGRQFSNSRSEMNVSTLELGDSALYLCASSLGPGDTIYFGEGSWLTVV.

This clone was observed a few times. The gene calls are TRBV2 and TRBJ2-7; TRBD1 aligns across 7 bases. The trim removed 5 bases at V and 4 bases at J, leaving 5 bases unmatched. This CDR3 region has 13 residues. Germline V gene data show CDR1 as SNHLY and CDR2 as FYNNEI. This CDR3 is CASSFHRGYEQYF. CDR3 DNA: TGTGCCAGCAGTTTTCACAGGGGTTACGAGCAGTACTTC. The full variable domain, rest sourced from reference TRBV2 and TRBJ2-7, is EPEVTQTPSHQVTQMGQEVILRCVPISNHLYFYWYRQILGQKVEFLVSFYNNEISEKSEIFDDQFSVERPDGSNFTLKIRSTKLEDSAMYFCASSFHRGYEQYFGPGTRLTVT.

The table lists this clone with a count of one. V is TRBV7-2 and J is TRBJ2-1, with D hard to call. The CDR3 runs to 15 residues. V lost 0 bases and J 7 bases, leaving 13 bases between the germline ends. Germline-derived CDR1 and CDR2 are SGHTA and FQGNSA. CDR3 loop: CASSLAGGFSNEQFF. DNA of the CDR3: TGTGCCAGCAGCTTAGCGGGCGGATTTAGTAATGAGCAGTTCTTC.

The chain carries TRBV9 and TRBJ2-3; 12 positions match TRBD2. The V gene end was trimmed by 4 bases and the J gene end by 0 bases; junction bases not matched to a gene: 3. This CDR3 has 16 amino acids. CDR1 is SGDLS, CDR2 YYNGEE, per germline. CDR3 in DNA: TGTGCCAGCAGCAACGGACTAGCGGGAAGCACAGATACGCAGTATTTT. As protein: CASSNGLAGSTDTQYF. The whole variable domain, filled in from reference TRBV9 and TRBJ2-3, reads DSGVTQTPKHLITATGQRVTLRCSPRSGDLSVYWYQQSLDQGLQFLIQYYNGEERAKGNILERFSAQQFPDLHSELNLSSLELGDSALYFCASSNGLAGSTDTQYFGPGTRLTVL.

CDR3 amino acids: CASSLDYSGEQYF. The DNA of the CDR3 is TGTGCCAGCAGCTTGGACTATTCGGGCGAGCAGTACTTC. This chain uses TRBV7-2 with TRBJ2-7; the D gene is possibly TRBD2 (6 bases). The length of the CDR3 is 13 residues. V was shortened by 3 bases and J by 6 bases, with 12 bases between the two germline ends. In germline, CDR1 is SGHTA, CDR2 FQGNSA.

The CDR3 sequence: CASSTPSSLGPHGYTF. The CDR3 DNA is TGTGCCAGTAGTACCCCCAGCTCGTTGGGGCCTCATGGCTACACCTTC. V usage is TRBV19 and J usage is TRBJ1-2, with a possible D match to TRBD1 (5 bases). V gave up 4 bases and J gave up 6 bases, with 21 bases separating them. Germline CDR1 reads LNHDA; CDR2 reads SQIVND (reference sequence). The CDR3 sequence is 16 residues long.

The CDR3 here is CASSRGARAYNEQFF. The CDR3 region has the DNA TGTGCCAGCAGCCGCGGCGCTAGGGCCTACAATGAGCAGTTCTTC. This chain joins TRBV7-9 and TRBJ2-1; D gene ambiguous. CDR3 size: 15 residues. Germline V gene data show CDR1 as SEHNR and CDR2 as FQNEAQ (reference sequence). The V end lost 5 bases, the J end lost 2 bases, and 13 bases lay between the germline ends. The full variable domain, rest sourced from reference TRBV7-9 and TRBJ2-1, is DTGVSQNPRHKITKRGQNVTFRCDPISEHNRLYWYRQTLGQGPEFLTYFQNEAQLEKSRLLSDRFSAERPKGSFSTLEIQRTEQGDSAMYLCASSRGARAYNEQFFGPGTRLTVL.

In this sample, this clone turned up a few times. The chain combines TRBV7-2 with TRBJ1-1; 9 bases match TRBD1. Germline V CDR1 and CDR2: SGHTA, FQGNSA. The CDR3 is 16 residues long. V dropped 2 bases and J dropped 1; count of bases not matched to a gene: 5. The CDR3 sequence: CASSLPGQGKNTEAFF. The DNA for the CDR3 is TGTGCCAGCAGCTTACCGGGACAGGGAAAGAACACTGAAGCTTTCTTT.

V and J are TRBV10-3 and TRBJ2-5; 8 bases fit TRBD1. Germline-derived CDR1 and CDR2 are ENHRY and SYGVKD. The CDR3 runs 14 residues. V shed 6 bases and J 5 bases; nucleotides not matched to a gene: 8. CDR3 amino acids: CAIRATGAGETQYF. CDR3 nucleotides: TGTGCCATCAGGGCGACAGGGGCGGGGGAGACCCAGTACTTC.

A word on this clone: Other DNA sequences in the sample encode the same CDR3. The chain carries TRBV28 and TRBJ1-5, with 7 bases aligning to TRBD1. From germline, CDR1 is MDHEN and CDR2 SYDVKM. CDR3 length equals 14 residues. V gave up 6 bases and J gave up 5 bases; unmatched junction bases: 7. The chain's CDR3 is CASSWDSRYQPQHF. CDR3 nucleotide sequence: TGTGCCAGCAGCTGGGACAGCAGGTATCAGCCCCAGCATTTT.

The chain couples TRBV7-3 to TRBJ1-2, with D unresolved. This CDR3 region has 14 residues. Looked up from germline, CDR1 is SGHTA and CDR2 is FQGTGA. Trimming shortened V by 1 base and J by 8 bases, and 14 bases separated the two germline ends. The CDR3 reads CASSLNSGTGGYTF. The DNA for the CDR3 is TGTGCCAGCAGCTTAAATTCGGGAACGGGAGGCTACACCTTC.

The CDR3 DNA sequence: TGTGCCAGCGTTGTATGGGAGCAGTACTTC. It specifies CASVVWEQYF. The chain has TRBV27 and TRBJ2-7; D is uncertain. With 8 bases removed from V and 7 bases from J, the gap between germline ends came to 9 bases. The germline V gene encodes CDR1 MNHEY and CDR2 SMNVEV (reference sequence). CDR3 length: 10 amino acids.

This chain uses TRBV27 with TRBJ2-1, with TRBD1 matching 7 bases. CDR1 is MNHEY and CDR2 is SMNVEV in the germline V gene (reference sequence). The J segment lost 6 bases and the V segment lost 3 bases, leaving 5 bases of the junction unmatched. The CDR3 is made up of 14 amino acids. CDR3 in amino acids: CASSFDRASNEQFF. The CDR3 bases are TGTGCCAGCAGTTTTGACAGGGCCAGCAATGAGCAGTTCTTC.

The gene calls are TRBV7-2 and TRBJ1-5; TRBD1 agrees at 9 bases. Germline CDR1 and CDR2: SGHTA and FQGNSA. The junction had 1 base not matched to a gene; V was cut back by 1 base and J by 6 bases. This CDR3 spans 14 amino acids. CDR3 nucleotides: TGTGCCAGCAGCTTAGTACAGGGGGCTCAGCCCCAGCATTTT. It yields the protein CASSLVQGAQPQHF. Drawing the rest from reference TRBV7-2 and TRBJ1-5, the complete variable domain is GAGVSQSPSNKVTEKGKDVELRCDPISGHTALYWYRQSLGQGLEFLIYFQGNSAPDKSGLPSDRFSAERTGGSVSTLTIQRTQQEDSAVYLCASSLVQGAQPQHFGDGTRLSIL.

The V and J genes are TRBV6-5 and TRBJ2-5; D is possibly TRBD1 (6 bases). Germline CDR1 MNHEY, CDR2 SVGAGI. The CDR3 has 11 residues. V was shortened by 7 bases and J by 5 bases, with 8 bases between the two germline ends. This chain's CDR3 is CASTRGETQYF. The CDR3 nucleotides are TGTGCCAGCACGAGGGGGGAGACCCAGTACTTC.

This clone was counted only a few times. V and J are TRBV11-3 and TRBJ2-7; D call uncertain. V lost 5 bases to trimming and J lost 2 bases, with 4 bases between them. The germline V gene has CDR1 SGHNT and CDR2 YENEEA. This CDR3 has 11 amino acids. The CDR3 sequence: CASSTTYEQYF. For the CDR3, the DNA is TGTGCCAGCAGCACGACCTACGAGCAGTACTTC.

The CDR3 DNA reads as TGTGCCAGTATGGCCAGCGGGAGAGTTCCCGGGGAGCTGTTTTTT. It translates to CASMASGRVPGELFF. This chain uses TRBV19 with TRBJ2-2; the match to TRBD2 covers 8 bases. Germline V lookup: CDR1 LNHDA, CDR2 SQIVND (reference sequence). The junction had 10 bases not matched to a gene; V was cut back by 7 bases and J by 6 bases. This CDR3 contains 15 residues.